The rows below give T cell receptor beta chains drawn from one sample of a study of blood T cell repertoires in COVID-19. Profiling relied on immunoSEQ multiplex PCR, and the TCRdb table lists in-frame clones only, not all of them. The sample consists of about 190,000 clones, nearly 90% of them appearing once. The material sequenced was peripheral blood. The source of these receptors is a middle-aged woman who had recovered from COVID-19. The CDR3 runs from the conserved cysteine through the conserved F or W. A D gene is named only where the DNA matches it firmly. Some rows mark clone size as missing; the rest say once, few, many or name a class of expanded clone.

CASSLTPRVSEAFF	TGTGCCAGCAGCTTAACCCCGAGGGTTTCTGAAGCTTTCTTT	-	-	TRBV7-9	TRBJ1-1
CASSKGAVGETQYF	TGTGCCAGCAGCAAGGGGGCGGTTGGAGAGACCCAGTACTTC	once	TRBD1	TRBV2	TRBJ2-5
CASTSGAGHLSYEQYF	TGTGCCAGCACCTCAGGAGCGGGACATTTGTCCTACGAGCAGTACTTC	-	-	TRBV5-6	TRBJ2-7
CASGGRWLAGVLSEQFF	TGTGCCAGCGGGGGCCGGTGGCTAGCGGGAGTTCTTAGTGAGCAGTTCTTC	few	TRBD2	TRBV2	TRBJ2-1
CSVELTTPINYGYTF	TGCAGCGTTGAATTGACTACACCTATCAACTATGGCTACACCTTC	once	-	TRBV29-1	TRBJ1-2
CASIHKQGIETQYF	TGTGCCAGCATCCACAAACAGGGGATTGAGACCCAGTACTTC	-	-	TRBV21-1	TRBJ2-5
CAIRSGGDNEQFF	TGTGCCATCAGGAGCGGGGGAGACAATGAGCAGTTCTTC	-	TRBD2	TRBV10-3	TRBJ2-1
CASSSGLAESGSYNEQFF	TGTGCCAGTTCCTCGGGACTAGCGGAGTCGGGCTCCTACAATGAGCAGTTCTTC	-	TRBD2	TRBV2	TRBJ2-1
CASSLGGLISSGNTIYF	TGTGCCAGCAGCTTAGGAGGACTTATTAGCTCTGGAAACACCATATATTTT	-	-	TRBV7-6	TRBJ1-3
CASNSDPDPGETQYF	TGTGCCAGCAACAGTGATCCCGACCCCGGCGAGACCCAGTACTTC	-	-	TRBV6-4	TRBJ2-5
CASSFRRGTSGSYEQYF	TGTGCCAGCAGTTTCCGAAGAGGGACTAGCGGCTCCTACGAGCAGTACTTC	few	TRBD2	TRBV27	TRBJ2-7
CASSGAVGQETQYF	TGTGCCAGCTCTGGGGCAGTGGGCCAAGAGACCCAGTACTTC	-	-	TRBV18	TRBJ2-5
CASTQPPENTEAFF	TGTGCCAGCACCCAACCACCAGAGAACACTGAAGCTTTCTTT	-	-	TRBV25-1	TRBJ1-1
CASSPGQTNTEAFF	TGTGCCAGCTCACCGGGACAGACGAACACTGAAGCTTTCTTT	-	TRBD1	TRBV18	TRBJ1-1
CASSLGTGYGYGYTF	TGTGCCAGCTCACTGGGGACAGGGTACGGTTATGGCTACACCTTC	-	TRBD1	TRBV18	TRBJ1-2
CASSSMGGSYNEQFF	TGTGCCAGTAGCTCGATGGGAGGCTCCTACAATGAGCAGTTCTTC	-	-	TRBV19	TRBJ2-1
CSVYSGSRAEQFF	TGCAGCGTTTATAGCGGGAGTAGGGCTGAGCAGTTCTTC	-	TRBD2	TRBV29-1	TRBJ2-1
CASSPGLAGNTIYF	TGCGCCAGCAGCCCAGGTTTGGCTGGAAACACCATATATTTT	once	-	TRBV4-1	TRBJ1-3
CASSLDFRTSGSNTGELFF	TGTGCCAGCAGTTTAGATTTCCGCACTAGCGGGAGTAACACCGGGGAGCTGTTTTTT	-	TRBD2	TRBV27	TRBJ2-2
CASSPRYDTDTQYF	TGTGCCAGCTCACCGCGGTATGATACAGATACGCAGTATTTT	once	-	TRBV18	TRBJ2-3
CASSLVYWFF	TGTGCCAGCAGCTTGGTCTATTGGTTCTTC	-	-	TRBV5-8	TRBJ2-1
CASRPPGQGNSPLHF	TGCGCCAGCAGGCCTCCGGGACAGGGTAATTCACCCCTCCACTTT	-	TRBD1	TRBV10-2	TRBJ1-6
CASKAGLRETQYF	TGTGCCAGCAAGGCGGGGCTTCGGGAGACCCAGTACTTC	-	-	TRBV27	TRBJ2-5
CASSSGQGFYNEQFF	TGTGCCAGCAGCTCGGGACAGGGGTTCTACAATGAGCAGTTCTTC	-	TRBD1	TRBV11-3	TRBJ2-1
CSVQSASGFNEQFF	TGCAGCGTCCAATCGGCTAGCGGATTCAATGAGCAGTTCTTC	once	TRBD2	TRBV29-1	TRBJ2-1
CASSQDGGGSRSDTQYF	TGCGCCAGCAGCCAAGATGGGGGCGGGAGTCGATCAGATACGCAGTATTTT	-	-	TRBV4-3	TRBJ2-3
CASMPGQSTDTQYF	TGTGCCAGCATGCCGGGACAGAGCACAGATACGCAGTATTTT	once	TRBD1	TRBV2	TRBJ2-3
CASSALCHRELAKNIQYF	TGTGCCAGCAGCGCCTTATGCCACAGGGAATTAGCCAAAAACATTCAGTACTTC	-	-	TRBV21-1	TRBJ2-4
CASSWGQGLTIQETQYF	TGTGCCAGCAGCTGGGGACAGGGACTAACGATACAAGAGACCCAGTACTTC	-	TRBD1	TRBV11-2	TRBJ2-5
CASSLHNTVVF	TGTGCCAGCAGTCTACACAATACAGTGGTCTTT	-	-	TRBV6-2/TRBV6-3	TRBJ1-1
CASSWDTHTEAFF	TGTGCCAGCAGTTGGGACACTCACACTGAAGCTTTCTTT	-	-	TRBV12-3/TRBV12-4	TRBJ1-1
CASSQPTGITGYTF	TGCGCCAGCAGCCAGCCGACAGGGATAACTGGCTACACCTTC	few	TRBD1	TRBV5-1	TRBJ1-2
CASSYSRGYGYTF	TGTGCCAGCAGTTACTCGCGGGGTTATGGCTACACCTTC	-	-	TRBV6-8	TRBJ1-2
CATSRVQQGGQPQHF	TGTGCCACCAGCAGAGTACAACAGGGTGGCCAGCCCCAGCATTTT	-	-	TRBV15	TRBJ1-5
CASRQQGNFGGELFF	TGTGCCAGCAGACAGCAGGGTAACTTCGGCGGGGAGCTGTTTTTT	-	-	TRBV27	TRBJ2-2
CASRWGTGGREQYF	TGTGCCAGCAGATGGGGGACAGGGGGGCGCGAGCAGTACTTC	-	TRBD1	TRBV28	TRBJ2-7
CASSLEGASGAKEQFF	TGTGCCAGCAGCTTAGAGGGGGCTAGCGGGGCCAAAGAGCAGTTCTTC	-	TRBD2	TRBV7-2	TRBJ2-1
CSVSSTDTQYF	TGCAGCGTCTCTAGCACAGATACGCAGTATTTT	-	-	TRBV29-1	TRBJ2-3
CASSLADRGGETQYF	TGCGCCAGCAGCTTGGCCGATCGGGGAGGAGAGACCCAGTACTTC	-	-	TRBV5-1	TRBJ2-5
CASSPQTGPMGTGELFF	TGTGCCAGCTCACCACAGACAGGCCCCATGGGTACCGGGGAGCTGTTTTTT	-	-	TRBV18	TRBJ2-2
CAWTTGVGNEQFF	TGTGCCTGGACCACGGGAGTCGGCAATGAGCAGTTCTTC	-	-	TRBV30	TRBJ2-1
CASSQGQGQQYF	TGTGCCAGCAGCCAGGGACAGGGACAGCAGTACTTC	-	TRBD1	TRBV27	TRBJ2-7
CASSRAGDTEAFF	TGTGCCAGCTCAAGGGCAGGGGACACTGAAGCTTTCTTT	-	-	TRBV18	TRBJ1-1
CASSLDNPQYF	TGTGCCAGCAGTTTAGACAATCCGCAGTATTTT	-	-	TRBV28	TRBJ2-3
CASSKGEPGQGDTEAFF	TGTGCCAGCAGCAAAGGAGAGCCCGGACAGGGCGACACTGAAGCTTTCTTT	-	-	TRBV21-1	TRBJ1-1
CATSDPGLAGGETQYF	TGTGCCACCAGTGACCCGGGACTAGCGGGGGGAGAGACCCAGTACTTC	-	TRBD2	TRBV24-1	TRBJ2-5
CASSISAAYNEQFF	TGTGCCAGTAGTATTTCAGCGGCCTACAATGAGCAGTTCTTC	-	-	TRBV19	TRBJ2-1
CASSGTSAGGEQFF	TGTGCCAGCAGTGGGACTAGCGCTGGGGGTGAGCAGTTCTTC	-	TRBD2	TRBV7-2	TRBJ2-1
CASSLVAGQGALHF	TGCGCCAGCAGCTTGGTGGCGGGGCAGGGGGCCCTCCACTTT	-	TRBD1	TRBV5-1	TRBJ1-6
CASTEQGEEDTQYF	TGTGCCAGCACCGAACAGGGGGAGGAGGATACGCAGTATTTT	-	TRBD1	TRBV2	TRBJ2-3